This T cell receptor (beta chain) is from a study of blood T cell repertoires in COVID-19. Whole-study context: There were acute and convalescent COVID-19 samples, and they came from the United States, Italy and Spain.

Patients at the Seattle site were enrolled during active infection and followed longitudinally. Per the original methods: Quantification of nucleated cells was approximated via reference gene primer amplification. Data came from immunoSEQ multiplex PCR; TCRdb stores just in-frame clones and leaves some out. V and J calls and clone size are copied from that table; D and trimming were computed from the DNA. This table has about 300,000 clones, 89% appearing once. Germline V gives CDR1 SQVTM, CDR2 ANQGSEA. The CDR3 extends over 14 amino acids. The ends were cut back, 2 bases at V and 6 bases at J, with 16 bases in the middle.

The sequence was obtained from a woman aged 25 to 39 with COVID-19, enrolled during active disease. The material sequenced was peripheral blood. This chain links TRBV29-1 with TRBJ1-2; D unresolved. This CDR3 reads CSVERNTRRDGYTF. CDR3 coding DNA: TGCAGCGTTGAAAGAAATACCCGGAGGGATGGCTACACCTTC.